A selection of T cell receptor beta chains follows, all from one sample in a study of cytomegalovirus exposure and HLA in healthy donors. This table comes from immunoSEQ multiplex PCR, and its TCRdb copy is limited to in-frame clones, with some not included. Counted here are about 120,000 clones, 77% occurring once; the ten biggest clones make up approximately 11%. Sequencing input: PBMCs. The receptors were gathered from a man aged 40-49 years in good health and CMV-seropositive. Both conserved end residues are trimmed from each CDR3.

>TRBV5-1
ASSLGTGYTEAF
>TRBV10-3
AIAQGVGNTIY
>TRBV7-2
ASSTPAAGNYGYT
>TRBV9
ASSAGGPLSNQPQH
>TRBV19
ASSDRPGTDTQY
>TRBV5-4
ASSPRDRGLQETQY
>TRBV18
ASSPLGSSGEKLF
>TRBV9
ASSSPGGSYNEQF
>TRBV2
ASFRTNNEQF
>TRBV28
ASDTGGQWNSPLH